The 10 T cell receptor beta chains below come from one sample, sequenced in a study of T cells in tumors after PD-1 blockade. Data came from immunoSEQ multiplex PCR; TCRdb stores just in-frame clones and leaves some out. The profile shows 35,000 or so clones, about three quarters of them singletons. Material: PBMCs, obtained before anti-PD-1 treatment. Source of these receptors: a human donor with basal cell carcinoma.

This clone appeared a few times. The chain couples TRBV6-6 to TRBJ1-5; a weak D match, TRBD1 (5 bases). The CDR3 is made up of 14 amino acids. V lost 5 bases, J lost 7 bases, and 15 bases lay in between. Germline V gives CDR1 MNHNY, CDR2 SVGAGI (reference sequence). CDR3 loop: CASSTTGGGQPQHF. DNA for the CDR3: TGTGCCAGCAGTACCACGGGGGGGGGACAGCCCCAGCATTTT.

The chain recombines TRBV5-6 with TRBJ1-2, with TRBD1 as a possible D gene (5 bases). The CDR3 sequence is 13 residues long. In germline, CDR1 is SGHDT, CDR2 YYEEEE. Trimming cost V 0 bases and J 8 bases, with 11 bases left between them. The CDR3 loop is CASSLAGGTGYTF. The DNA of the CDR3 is TGTGCCAGCAGCTTGGCCGGGGGTACGGGCTACACCTTC.

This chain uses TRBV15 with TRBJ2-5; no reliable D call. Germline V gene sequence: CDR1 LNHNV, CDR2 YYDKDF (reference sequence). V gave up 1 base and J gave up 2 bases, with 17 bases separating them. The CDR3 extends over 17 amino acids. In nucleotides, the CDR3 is TGTGCCACCAGCAGAGTGTCTTTTCTCGGTACGCAAGAGACCCAGTACTTC. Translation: CATSRVSFLGTQETQYF.

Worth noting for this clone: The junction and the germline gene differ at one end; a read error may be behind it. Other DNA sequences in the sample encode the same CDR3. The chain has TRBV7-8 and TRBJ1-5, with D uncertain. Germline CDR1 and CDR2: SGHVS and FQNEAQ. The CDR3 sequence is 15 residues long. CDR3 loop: CASSLGGMSNQPQHF. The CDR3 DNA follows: TGTGCTAGCAGCTTAGGAGGGATGAGCAATCAGCCCCAGCATTTT.

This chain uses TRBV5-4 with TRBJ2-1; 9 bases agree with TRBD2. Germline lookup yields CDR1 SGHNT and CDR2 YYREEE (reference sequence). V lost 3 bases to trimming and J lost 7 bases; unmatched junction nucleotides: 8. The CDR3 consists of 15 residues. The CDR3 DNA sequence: TGTGCCAGCAGCTCTCCGGGACTAGCACGGAATGAGCAGTTCTTC. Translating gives CASSSPGLARNEQFF. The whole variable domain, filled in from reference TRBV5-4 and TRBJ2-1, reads ETGVTQSPTHLIKTRGQQVTLRCSSQSGHNTVSWYQQALGQGPQFIFQYYREEENGRGNFPPRFSGLQFPNYSSELNVNALELDDSALYLCASSSPGLARNEQFFGPGTRLTVL.

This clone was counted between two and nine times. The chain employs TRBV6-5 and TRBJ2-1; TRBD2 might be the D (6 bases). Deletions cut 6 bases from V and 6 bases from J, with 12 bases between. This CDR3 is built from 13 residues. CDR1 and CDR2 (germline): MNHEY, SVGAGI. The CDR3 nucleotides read TGTGCCAGCAGGGGAGGTTCCACCAATGAGCAGTTCTTC. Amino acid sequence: CASRGGSTNEQFF.

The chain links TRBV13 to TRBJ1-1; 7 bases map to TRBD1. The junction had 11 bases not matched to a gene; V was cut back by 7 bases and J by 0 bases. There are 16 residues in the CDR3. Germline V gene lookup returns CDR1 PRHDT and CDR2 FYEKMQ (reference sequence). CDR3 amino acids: CASKRGGLRLNTEAFF. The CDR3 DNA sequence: TGTGCCAGCAAGAGAGGGGGCTTAAGGTTGAACACTGAAGCTTTCTTT.

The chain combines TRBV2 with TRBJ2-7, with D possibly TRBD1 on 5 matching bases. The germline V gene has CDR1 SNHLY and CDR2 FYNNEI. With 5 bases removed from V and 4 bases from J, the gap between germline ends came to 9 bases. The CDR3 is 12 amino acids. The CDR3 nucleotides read TGTGCCAGCAGTTCAGGGAAGTACGAGCAGTACTTC. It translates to CASSSGKYEQYF.

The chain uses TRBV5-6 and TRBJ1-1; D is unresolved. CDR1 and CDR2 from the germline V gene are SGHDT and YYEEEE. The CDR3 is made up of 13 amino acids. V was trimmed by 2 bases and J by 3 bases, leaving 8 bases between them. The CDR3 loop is CASSFGRDTEAFF. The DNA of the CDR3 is TGTGCCAGCAGCTTCGGGCGGGACACTGAAGCTTTCTTT.

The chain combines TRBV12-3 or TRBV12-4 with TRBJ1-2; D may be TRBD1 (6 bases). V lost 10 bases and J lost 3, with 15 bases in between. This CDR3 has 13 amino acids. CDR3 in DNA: TGTGCCACCCCCGTAGGGGGTTACTATGGCTACACCTTC. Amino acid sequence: CATPVGGYYGYTF.